The T cell receptor (beta chain) under discussion was sequenced for a study of T cells in Graves' hyperthyroidism and ophthalmopathy. In the study overall: Peripheral blood was acquired at first diagnosis, ahead of any therapy whatsoever. Whole-study results and caveats: A model built on 13 V-J features separated ophthalmopathy from stable hyperthyroidism. Most clonotypes expanded in the thyroid (above 0.001) were also present in blood.

With regard to this clonotype: Antigen specificity is unknown.

Patients affected by ophthalmopathy presented a Clinical Activity Score of at least 3, a NOSPECS grade of at least 4, and disease duration below 3 months. The CDR3 runs to 16 residues. Germline lookup yields CDR1 KGHDR and CDR2 SFDVKD. The V end lost 3 bases, the J end lost 3 bases, and 13 bases lay between the germline ends. RNA transcripts yielded amplified TCR beta CDR3 regions. An initial round of RT-PCR targeting the TCR CDR3 relied on the HTBI primer set. TCRdb reanalysed the multiplex PCR reads using MiXCR and keeps one entry per CDR3 protein. The sample includes about 460,000 distinct CDR3 sequences, about 20% of them seen just once.

The rearrangement links TRBV24-1 to TRBJ1-4; possibly TRBD1 for D (5 bases). The clonotype was recovered from a woman between 65 and 79 years old with Graves' ophthalmopathy. The specimen sequenced was blood. The CDR3 sequence is CATSDPRGPANEKLFF. DNA of the CDR3: TGTGCCACCAGTGATCCAAGGGGTCCGGCTAATGAAAAACTGTTTTTT.